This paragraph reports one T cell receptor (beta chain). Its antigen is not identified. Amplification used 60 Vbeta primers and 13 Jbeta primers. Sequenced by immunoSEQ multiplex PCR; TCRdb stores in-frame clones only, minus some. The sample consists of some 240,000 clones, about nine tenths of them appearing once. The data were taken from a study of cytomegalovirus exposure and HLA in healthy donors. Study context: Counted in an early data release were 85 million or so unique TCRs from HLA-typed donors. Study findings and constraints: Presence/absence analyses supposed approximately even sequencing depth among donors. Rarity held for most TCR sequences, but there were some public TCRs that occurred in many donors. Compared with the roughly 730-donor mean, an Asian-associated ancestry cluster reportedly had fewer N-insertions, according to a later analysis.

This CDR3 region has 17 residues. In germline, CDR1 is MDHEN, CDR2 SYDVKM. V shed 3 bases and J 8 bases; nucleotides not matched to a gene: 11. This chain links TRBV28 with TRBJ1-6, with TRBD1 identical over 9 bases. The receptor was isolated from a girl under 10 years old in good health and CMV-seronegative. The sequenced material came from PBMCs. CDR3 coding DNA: TGTGCCAGCAGTTTTTGGGGACAGGGACCCCGAGATTCACCCCTCCACTTT. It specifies CASSFWGQGPRDSPLHF.